Below, 9 T cell receptor beta chains from the same sample are listed, as sequenced in a study of cytomegalovirus exposure and HLA in healthy donors (dated 2017 in TCRdb). Library creation used the immunoSEQ multiplex PCR assay. The multiplex PCR relied on a mix of 60 forward primers for TCR Vbeta segments and 13 reverse primers for TCR Jbeta segments. What TCRdb holds here is the immuneACCESS table cut down to in-frame rearrangements. Part of the clones is not present; checked against another copy, under half of the missing clones reflect an unresolved V gene, and the others are unexplained. This sample lists 150,000 to 180,000 clones; about 80% were detected once. The ten biggest clones cover 13% of the sample. Source material: PBMCs. All receptors come from a man under 40 in good health and CMV-seropositive.

The chain has TRBV7-9 and TRBJ1-1; 7 bases align to TRBD1. Germline V gene lookup returns CDR1 SEHNR and CDR2 FQNEAQ (reference sequence). J lost 6 bases, V lost 2 bases, and 12 bases had no gene match. The CDR3 runs 16 residues. This CDR3 is CASSLMTDRVKAEAFF. The CDR3 DNA reads as TGTGCCAGCAGCTTAATGACAGACAGGGTAAAGGCTGAAGCTTTCTTT.

Only one count was recorded for this clone. This chain uses TRBV4-1 with TRBJ1-2; D possibly corresponds to TRBD1 (6 bases). The CDR3 has 14 amino acids. Trimming removed 1 base from V and 4 bases from J, with 10 bases in between. The germline gives CDR1 MGHRA, CDR2 YSYEKL. The CDR3 DNA sequence: TGCGCCAGCAGCCAAGCCCCAGGGGCCTATGGCTACACCTTC. It specifies CASSQAPGAYGYTF.

The J gene is TRBJ2-3, the V gene TRBV18, with D possibly TRBD1 on 6 matching bases. Trimming pared 5 bases from V and 5 bases from J, leaving 17 bases between. This CDR3 has 15 amino acids. Germline V gives CDR1 KGHSH, CDR2 LQKENI. CDR3 in DNA: TGTGCCAGCTCATTTCAAGCGAAAGGGGGAGATACGCAGTATTTT. This gives the protein CASSFQAKGGDTQYF.

The chain has TRBV11-2 and TRBJ2-7, with D unclear. The CDR3 totals 13 residues. Germline-derived CDR1 and CDR2 are SGHAT and FQNNGV. Trimming took off 1 base at V and 6 bases at J, with 10 bases between the two ends. The CDR3 region is CASSLGVWSEQYF. The CDR3 nucleotides read TGTGCCAGCAGCTTAGGGGTTTGGAGCGAGCAGTACTTC.

This chain joins TRBV15 and TRBJ2-5; D uncertain. The germline V gene has CDR1 LNHNV and CDR2 YYDKDF (reference sequence). V was cut by 5 bases and J by 0 bases, with 10 bases left in between. CDR3 length equals 14 residues. The CDR3, as DNA: TGTGCCACCAGCGAAGCAGACAACCAAGAGACCCAGTACTTC. Translation gives CATSEADNQETQYF. The variable domain in full, with the rest retrieved from reference TRBV15 and TRBJ2-5, is DAMVIQNPRYQVTQFGKPVTLSCSQTLNHNVMYWYQQKSSQAPKLLFHYYDKDFNNEADTPDNFQSRRPNTSFCFLDIRSPGLGDTAMYLCATSEADNQETQYFGPGTRLLVL.

The genes are TRBV28 and TRBJ1-2, with 11 nucleotides matching TRBD1. The CDR3 spans 14 residues. With V trimmed by 2 bases and J by 8 bases, 4 bases remained unmatched. CDR1 is MDHEN and CDR2 is SYDVKM in the germline V gene. The CDR3 DNA reads as TGTGCCAGCAGTTTAGGGGGACAGGGGGGAGGCTACACCTTC. Protein sequence: CASSLGGQGGGYTF.

A single count supports this clone. The chain uses TRBV7-3 and TRBJ2-2; no clear D. CDR3 size: 14 residues. Germline V CDR1 and CDR2: SGHTA, FQGTGA. Trimming shortened V by 1 base and J by 7 bases, and 10 bases separated the two germline ends. The chain's CDR3 is CASSLSGSGGELFF. As DNA, the CDR3 is TGTGCCAGCAGCTTAAGCGGTTCCGGCGGGGAGCTGTTTTTT.

The rearrangement joins TRBV29-1 to TRBJ2-5; 8 nucleotides agree with TRBD1. The CDR3 has 16 amino acids. Looked up from germline, CDR1 is SQVTM and CDR2 is ANQGSEA. The ends lost 5 bases at V and 7 bases at J; junction bases unmatched: 18. CDR3 protein: CSVRNTGTGVSRTQYF. As DNA, the CDR3 is TGCAGCGTTCGTAATACCGGGACAGGAGTTTCAAGGACCCAGTACTTC.

The rearrangement links TRBV28 to TRBJ2-1; 11 nucleotides line up with TRBD2. The trim removed 6 bases at V and 7 bases at J, leaving 8 bases unmatched. This CDR3 comprises 15 residues. From germline, CDR1 is MDHEN and CDR2 SYDVKM. CDR3 residues: CASSPTSGRLNEQFF. Here the CDR3 DNA reads TGTGCCAGCAGCCCAACTAGCGGGAGATTAAATGAGCAGTTCTTC.